These 22 T cell receptor beta chains originate from one sample sequenced in a study of blood T cell repertoires in COVID-19. Assay used: immunoSEQ multiplex PCR; TCRdb lists only in-frame clones, some missing. The table shows tens of thousands of clones, with roughly 76% occurring only once. The sequenced material came from peripheral blood. The source is a woman between 70 and 85 years old with acute or convalescent COVID-19.

This chain links TRBV2 with TRBJ2-1; maybe TRBD2 (6 bases). This CDR3 is built from 14 residues. The V and J ends lost 6 bases and 2 bases respectively, with 11 bases between them. Per germline, CDR1 SNHLY and CDR2 FYNNEI. In nucleotides, the CDR3 is TGTGCCAGCAGGCGGGACCCCACCTACAATGAGCAGTTCTTC. Translation gives CASRRDPTYNEQFF.

This clone was observed a handful of times. This chain joins TRBV9 and TRBJ1-2; no definite D call. Germline CDR1 and CDR2: SGDLS and YYNGEE. The germline V and J ends were trimmed by 3 bases and 7 bases, with 19 bases remaining between them. The CDR3 is made up of 15 amino acids. The CDR3 reads CASSAPWSGSSGYTF. The CDR3 region has the DNA TGTGCCAGCAGCGCCCCCTGGTCCGGATCTAGTGGCTACACCTTC.

The chain has TRBV7-2 and TRBJ1-4; a weak D match, TRBD1 (6 bases). Trimming shortened V by 4 bases and J by 8 bases, and 20 bases separated the two germline ends. Germline-derived CDR1 and CDR2 are SGHTA and FQGNSA. The CDR3 contains 16 residues. The CDR3 DNA is TGTGCCAGCAGCTCCCAAGGCCAGACGACAGGCGAAAAACTGTTTTTT. Its protein product is CASSSQGQTTGEKLFF.

The CDR3, as DNA: TGTGCCAGCAGTTACCCTAGGGGGCAGAAGGCTAATTCACCCCTCCACTTT. The encoded protein is CASSYPRGQKANSPLHF. This chain connects TRBV6-2 or TRBV6-3 to TRBJ1-6, with 7 nucleotides matching TRBD1. V trimming: 2 bases; J trimming: 6 bases; junction bases outside the gene matches: 10. This CDR3 region has 17 residues. Germline lookup yields CDR1 MNHEY and CDR2 SVGEGT.

The gene calls are TRBV5-6 and TRBJ1-4; D is unresolved. Germline-derived CDR1 and CDR2 are SGHDT and YYEEEE. The V end lost 0 bases, the J end lost 4 bases, and 7 bases lay between the germline ends. CDR3 size: 14 residues. The DNA for the CDR3 is TGTGCCAGCAGCTTGGCCGGAGGTAATGAAAAACTGTTTTTT. Protein: CASSLAGGNEKLFF.

This clone was observed a handful of times. V gene TRBV27 combines with J gene TRBJ2-7; unclear D gene. The CDR3 is 13 residues long. Trimming pared 3 bases from V and 6 bases from J, leaving 12 bases between. Germline values: CDR1 MNHEY, CDR2 SMNVEV (reference sequence). This CDR3 is CASSLMASAEQYF. DNA for the CDR3: TGTGCCAGCAGTTTGATGGCTAGTGCCGAGCAGTACTTC.

This chain joins TRBV5-4 and TRBJ2-1; possible D gene TRBD2, 6 bases. There are 15 residues in the CDR3. Germline V lookup: CDR1 SGHNT, CDR2 YYREEE (reference sequence). V lost 3 bases, J lost 4 bases, and 14 bases lay in between. CDR3 sequence: CASSWEWSGYNEQFF. CDR3 sequence (DNA): TGTGCCAGCAGCTGGGAGTGGAGCGGGTACAATGAGCAGTTCTTC.

The V and J genes are TRBV29-1 and TRBJ1-4; a weak D match, TRBD1 (5 bases). CDR3 size: 12 residues. The germline V and J ends were trimmed by 6 bases and 10 bases, with 15 bases remaining between them. CDR1 is SQVTM and CDR2 is ANQGSEA in the germline V gene. The chain's CDR3 is CSVGAGGGKLFF. CDR3 DNA sequence: TGCAGCGTCGGGGCGGGAGGAGGAAAACTGTTTTTT.

The chain uses TRBV11-2 and TRBJ2-3, with 8 nucleotides matching TRBD2. The ends lost 5 bases at V and 4 bases at J; junction bases unmatched: 8. The CDR3 has 15 amino acids. Germline CDR1 and CDR2: SGHAT and FQNNGV. CDR3 bases: TGTGCCAGCAGCCTAGGGGCGGGAGGCGCAGATACGCAGTATTTT. It codes for CASSLGAGGADTQYF.

About this clone: The junction and the germline gene differ at one end; a read error may be behind it. The rearrangement links TRBV4-1 to TRBJ2-7, with 10 bases that match TRBD2. The CDR3 has 16 residues. Looked up from germline, CDR1 is MGHRA and CDR2 is YSYEKL. This chain's CDR3 is CASSPGIVEGLATESF. The CDR3 DNA reads TGCGCCAGCAGCCCGGGCATCGTTGAGGGACTAGCGACTGAATCCTTC.

This clone has just a few counts. The V gene is TRBV28, the J gene TRBJ1-2; TRBD1 matches 7 bases. Germline V gene sequence: CDR1 MDHEN, CDR2 SYDVKM. This CDR3 is built from 12 residues. J gave up 8 bases and V 5 bases, and 5 bases lay outside the gene matches. CDR3: CASSTQGRGYTF. The CDR3 bases are TGTGCCAGCAGTACACAGGGGCGCGGCTACACCTTC.

The chain links TRBV2 to TRBJ1-1; possible D gene TRBD1, 6 bases. The CDR3 has 13 residues. The V end lost 10 bases, the J end lost 4 bases, and 16 bases lay between the germline ends. Germline V lookup: CDR1 SNHLY, CDR2 FYNNEI. CDR3 residues: CANNRDRGTEAFF. The CDR3 nucleotides are TGTGCCAACAACAGGGATAGGGGCACTGAAGCTTTCTTT.

This clone was counted between two and nine times. The chain recombines TRBV6-2 or TRBV6-3 with TRBJ1-1; a weak D match, TRBD1 (6 bases). The V gene's germline CDR1 is MNHEY and CDR2 SVGEGT. This CDR3 has 14 amino acids. Trimming removed 7 bases from V and 5 bases from J, with 17 bases in between. The CDR3 nucleotides are TGTGCCAGCATCCCCCCAGGGGCTCGAACTGAAGCTTTCTTT. Protein product: CASIPPGARTEAFF.

The table lists this clone with a few counts. V gene TRBV24-1 combines with J gene TRBJ2-3; 10 bases match TRBD2. Trimming removed 7 bases from V and 2 bases from J; junction bases left unmatched: 5. The CDR3 covers 15 residues. CDR1 and CDR2 (germline): KGHDR, SFDVKD. The CDR3 DNA sequence: TGTGCCACCAGCAGGACTAGCGGCCCCACAGATACGCAGTATTTT. This encodes CATSRTSGPTDTQYF.

V is TRBV9 and J is TRBJ2-2; D perhaps matches TRBD1 (5 bases). This CDR3 is 14 amino acids long. Deletions cut 4 bases from V and 8 bases from J, with 15 bases between. Germline V CDR1 and CDR2: SGDLS, YYNGEE. The CDR3 loop reads CASSQGWLQGELFF. The CDR3 DNA reads TGTGCCAGCAGCCAGGGATGGCTCCAAGGGGAGCTGTTTTTT.

The chain employs TRBV5-8 and TRBJ1-4, with D tentatively TRBD1 (6 bases). Trimming removed 3 bases at V and 0 bases at J, with 12 bases between. Germline-derived CDR1 and CDR2 are SGHTS and YDEGEE. There are 16 residues in the CDR3. CDR3 protein: CASSSTPGATNEKLFF. The CDR3 nucleotides are TGTGCCAGCAGCTCTACCCCAGGGGCAACTAATGAAAAACTGTTTTTT.

The chain couples TRBV19 to TRBJ2-7; 11 positions agree with TRBD2. After removal of 5 bases from V and 0 bases from J, the junction contained 6 bases not matched to a gene. CDR1 is LNHDA and CDR2 is SQIVND in the germline V gene (reference sequence). The CDR3 runs 16 residues. This chain's CDR3 is CASSSRTSGRSYEQYF. The CDR3 DNA sequence: TGTGCCAGTAGTTCACGGACTAGCGGGCGCTCCTACGAGCAGTACTTC.

The chain links TRBV6-5 to TRBJ2-2; 10 nucleotides agree with TRBD1. There are 15 residues in the CDR3. Unmatched junction bases numbered 6, after V lost 7 bases and J lost 4 bases. CDR1 MNHEY and CDR2 SVGAGI come from the germline V gene. The CDR3 here is CASIPDRGSTGELFF. The CDR3 DNA is TGTGCCAGCATCCCGGACAGGGGGAGCACCGGGGAGCTGTTTTTT.

The rearrangement links TRBV28 to TRBJ2-2; possibly TRBD2 for D (5 bases). The CDR3 runs to 15 residues. Germline CDR1 is MDHEN and CDR2 is SYDVKM. Deletions cut 2 bases from V and 0 bases from J, with 7 bases between. The CDR3 loop is CASSLSGTNTGELFF. The DNA of the CDR3 is TGTGCCAGCAGTTTAAGCGGCACGAACACCGGGGAGCTGTTTTTT.

The chain employs TRBV7-8 and TRBJ2-1; 9 bases line up with TRBD1. This CDR3 is 20 amino acids long. V lost 1 base and J lost 6; bases outside the gene matches: 19. In germline, CDR1 is SGHVS, CDR2 FQNEAQ. CDR3: CASSLVTGGRVVTGLNEQFF. The CDR3 coding sequence is TGTGCCAGCAGCTTAGTGACAGGGGGAAGGGTCGTGACGGGACTCAATGAGCAGTTCTTC.

The rearrangement links TRBV20-1 to TRBJ2-5; D is uncertain. CDR1 is DFQATT, CDR2 SNEGSKA, per germline (reference sequence). The CDR3 consists of 11 residues. V lost 6 bases to trimming and J lost 2 bases, with 7 bases between them. CDR3 nucleotides: TGCAGTGCCCGACTGCAAGAGACCCAGTACTTC. Its translation is CSARLQETQYF.

The V and J genes are TRBV10-3 and TRBJ1-5, with D unclear. Germline values: CDR1 ENHRY, CDR2 SYGVKD. With 6 bases removed from V and 2 bases from J, the gap between germline ends came to 11 bases. The CDR3 has 14 residues. The CDR3 DNA reads TGTGCCATCAGCCTCGCAGGCGGCAATCAGCCCCAGCATTTT. Its protein product is CAISLAGGNQPQHF.